Listed here are 20 T cell receptor beta chains from one sample, sequenced in a study of blood T cell repertoires in COVID-19. The protocol was immunoSEQ multiplex PCR, while the TCRdb copy is restricted to in-frame clones and leaves out a portion. The sample consists of roughly 190,000 clones, approximately 84% of them appearing once. Specimen: PBMCs or T cells enriched from blood (not recorded which). These receptors all stem from a young woman who had recovered from COVID-19.

There are a few counts of this clone. The V and J genes are TRBV28 and TRBJ1-3; 8 bases line up with TRBD1. This CDR3 has 15 amino acids. Germline V gives CDR1 MDHEN, CDR2 SYDVKM. With 8 bases clipped from V and 0 bases from J, the junction kept 6 bases outside the gene matches. CDR3 nucleotide sequence: TGTGCCAGCCGGGACAGGTCGAACTCTGGAAACACCATATATTTT. Protein product: CASRDRSNSGNTIYF.

As DNA, the CDR3 is TGTGCCAGTAGTTCCATCGGTCAGCCCCAGCATTTT. Protein product: CASSSIGQPQHF. The rearrangement joins TRBV19 to TRBJ1-5, with D unresolved. The CDR3 extends over 12 amino acids. CDR1 is LNHDA and CDR2 is SQIVND in the germline V gene (reference sequence). The V end lost 5 bases, the J end lost 6 bases, and 8 bases lay between the germline ends.

The CDR3 region is CAPVQVGTAKQPQHF. CDR3 nucleotide sequence: TGTGCTCCTGTGCAGGTTGGAACGGCCAAACAGCCCCAGCATTTT. The V and J genes are TRBV7-7 and TRBJ1-5; D is uncertain. Germline lookup yields CDR1 SSHAT and CDR2 FNYEAQ (reference sequence). This CDR3 spans 15 amino acids.

This chain connects TRBV7-6 to TRBJ1-2, with 9 bases identical to TRBD1. The ends lost 4 bases at V and 4 bases at J; junction bases unmatched: 10. The CDR3 runs to 16 residues. Germline V gives CDR1 SGHVS, CDR2 FNYEAQ. DNA of the CDR3: TGTGCCAGCAGCTCATCAACGGGACAGGGAATCTATGGCTACACCTTC. Its translation is CASSSSTGQGIYGYTF. Full variable domain (remainder filled in from reference TRBV7-6 and TRBJ1-2): GAGVSQSPRYKVTKRGQDVALRCDPISGHVSLYWYRQALGQGPEFLTYFNYEAQQDKSGLPNDRFSAERPEGSISTLTIQRTEQRDSAMYRCASSSSTGQGIYGYTFGSGTRLTVV.

V is TRBV7-9 and J is TRBJ2-2, with TRBD1 as a possible D gene (6 bases). The CDR3 runs to 15 residues. Germline lookup yields CDR1 SEHNR and CDR2 FQNEAQ (reference sequence). V was cut by 6 bases and J by 4 bases, with 15 bases left in between. The CDR3 is CASRNDRSSTGELFF. The CDR3 DNA is TGTGCCAGCAGAAACGACAGGAGTTCCACCGGGGAGCTGTTTTTT.

The chain joins TRBV5-6 to TRBJ1-2, with D possibly TRBD1 on 6 matching bases. The length of the CDR3 is 13 residues. Per the germline V gene, CDR1 is SGHDT and CDR2 is YYEEEE. Trimming cost V 0 bases and J 8 bases, with 11 bases left between them. In nucleotides, the CDR3 is TGTGCCAGCAGCTTGGGGATTACAGGGGGCTACACCTTC. Translation: CASSLGITGGYTF.

Written as DNA, the CDR3 is TGTGCCAGCAGCCCTCGCAGGGATAATTCACCCCTCCACTTT. Protein: CASSPRRDNSPLHF. The J gene is TRBJ1-6, the V gene TRBV9, with D perhaps TRBD1 (5 bases). The V end was cut by 4 bases, the J end by 5 bases, with 10 bases between. The germline V gene has CDR1 SGDLS and CDR2 YYNGEE. The CDR3 sequence is 14 residues long.

The CDR3 DNA follows: TGTGCCAGTAGTGGGCGTGCAGGGGCTCGTAGCAATCAGCCCCAGCATTTT. Encoded protein: CASSGRAGARSNQPQHF. The genes are TRBV19 and TRBJ1-5; TRBD1 is a possible D gene (6 bases). The germline CDR1 and CDR2 sequences are LNHDA and SQIVND (reference sequence). V lost 5 bases, J lost 0 bases, and 17 bases lay in between. This CDR3 is 17 amino acids long.

V usage is TRBV6-5 and J usage is TRBJ1-1; the D gene is possibly TRBD1 (5 bases). The germline V gene encodes CDR1 MNHEY and CDR2 SVGAGI. V shed 6 bases and J shed 8 bases, with 16 bases lying between them. There are 13 residues in the CDR3. CDR3 amino acids: CASSPGDGLEAFF. CDR3 nucleotides: TGTGCCAGCAGCCCGGGGGACGGACTCGAAGCTTTCTTT.

This chain connects TRBV30 to TRBJ2-1; 9 nucleotides line up with TRBD2. J was trimmed by 4 bases and V by 2 bases; bases with no gene match: 3. CDR3 length equals 14 residues. CDR1 and CDR2 (germline): GTSNPN, SVGIG (reference sequence). CDR3 region: CAWSLAGPYNEQFF. For the CDR3, the DNA is TGTGCCTGGAGTCTAGCGGGACCATACAATGAGCAGTTCTTC.

This chain's CDR3 is CASSPEGSYLGGYTF. As DNA, the CDR3 is TGTGCCAGCTCACCCGAGGGCTCTTACCTCGGCGGCTACACCTTC. The rearrangement links TRBV18 to TRBJ1-2, with D unclear. CDR3 length equals 15 residues. V was clipped by 3 bases and J by 8 bases, with 19 bases between them. CDR1 is KGHSH and CDR2 is LQKENI in the germline V gene.

The CDR3 loop reads CALEGDHTDTQYF. CDR3 coding DNA: TGTGCCTTAGAGGGGGACCACACAGATACGCAGTATTTT. V usage is TRBV6-5 and J usage is TRBJ2-3; the D gene is possibly TRBD1 (6 bases). This CDR3 contains 13 residues. Germline lookup yields CDR1 MNHEY and CDR2 SVGAGI. V dropped 11 bases and J dropped 2 bases, with 14 bases sitting between them.

The rearrangement uses TRBV5-1 and TRBJ1-1; unclear D gene. The CDR3 consists of 14 residues. CDR1 SGHRS and CDR2 YFSETQ come from the germline V gene. Trimming left V 0 bases short and J 4 bases short, with 10 bases between. The CDR3 reads CASSLDGVGTEAFF. CDR3 DNA sequence: TGCGCCAGCAGCTTGGACGGGGTTGGCACTGAAGCTTTCTTT.

As DNA, the CDR3 is TGTGCCAGTAGTATTTTAGGGGAAACTGGAAACACCATATATTTT. Translated, it gives CASSILGETGNTIYF. The V gene is TRBV19, the J gene TRBJ1-3; a weak D match, TRBD1 (5 bases). In germline, CDR1 is LNHDA, CDR2 SQIVND (reference sequence). The V gene lost 3 bases and the J gene lost 2 bases, with 11 bases spanning the gap. This CDR3 comprises 15 residues.

V is TRBV9 and J is TRBJ2-1, with D uncertain. The CDR3 consists of 13 residues. V dropped 4 bases and J dropped 6 bases, with 11 bases sitting between them. Germline CDR1 reads SGDLS; CDR2 reads YYNGEE. The CDR3 here is CASSLHRVNEQFF. The CDR3 DNA is TGTGCCAGCAGCCTCCACCGGGTCAATGAGCAGTTCTTC. Filled out from reference TRBV9 and TRBJ2-1, the complete variable domain reads DSGVTQTPKHLITATGQRVTLRCSPRSGDLSVYWYQQSLDQGLQFLIQYYNGEERAKGNILERFSAQQFPDLHSELNLSSLELGDSALYFCASSLHRVNEQFFGPGTRLTVL.

This chain uses TRBV9 with TRBJ1-2; D not certain. The V and J ends lost 5 bases and 2 bases respectively, with 10 bases between them. Germline CDR1 reads SGDLS; CDR2 reads YYNGEE. The CDR3 totals 13 residues. Here the CDR3 reads CASSPTGNYGYTF. The CDR3 bases are TGTGCCAGCAGTCCGACGGGAAACTATGGCTACACCTTC.

This clone showed up just a few times. The chain combines TRBV10-3 with TRBJ1-1; D ambiguous. The CDR3 is made up of 11 amino acids. Germline V gene lookup returns CDR1 ENHRY and CDR2 SYGVKD. The V and J ends lost 10 bases and 1 base respectively, with 7 bases between them. This CDR3 is CATAGNTEAFF. In nucleotides, the CDR3 is TGTGCCACCGCAGGGAACACTGAAGCTTTCTTT.

This clone was detected only once. The chain combines TRBV7-9 with TRBJ1-2, with D perhaps matching TRBD1 (6 bases). Germline V gene data show CDR1 as SEHNR and CDR2 as FQNEAQ (reference sequence). The length of the CDR3 is 13 residues. Trimming took 8 bases from V and 5 from J, leaving 15 bases between them. The CDR3 loop reads CASAVGAGYGYTF. CDR3 in DNA: TGTGCCAGCGCGGTGGGGGCTGGGTATGGCTACACCTTC.

V usage is TRBV9 and J usage is TRBJ2-4; 10 bases are a match to TRBD2. CDR1 SGDLS and CDR2 YYNGEE come from the germline V gene. The CDR3 covers 18 residues. V gave up 0 bases and J gave up 1 base; unmatched junction bases: 7. The CDR3 here is CASSVDLAGVGAKNIQYF. Here the CDR3 DNA reads TGTGCCAGCAGCGTAGATCTAGCGGGAGTCGGGGCCAAAAACATTCAGTACTTC.

This chain joins TRBV7-9 and TRBJ1-1, with D unresolved. The V gene's germline CDR1 is SEHNR and CDR2 FQNEAQ (reference sequence). The CDR3 contains 15 residues. Trimming pared 0 bases from V and 0 bases from J, leaving 8 bases between. CDR3 sequence (DNA): TGTGCCAGCAGCTTAGCACCAAACATGAACACTGAAGCTTTCTTT. The encoded protein is CASSLAPNMNTEAFF.